This T cell receptor (beta chain) is drawn from a study of technical replicates of blood from several donors. CDR3 length: 16 residues. Trimming removed 4 bases from V and 1 base from J; junction bases left unmatched: 4. CDR1 and CDR2 (germline): MNHEY, SVGAGI. Repertoires were generated with immunoSEQ multiplex PCR, while TCRdb's copy carries only in-frame clones and drops some. The top ten clones hold about 0.24% of a sample with about 88,000 clones, less than 95% of them seen once. Sequenced: T cells isolated from PBMCs. The TCR comes from a human donor in good health. The V and J genes are TRBV6-5 and TRBJ2-2; 9 bases are shared with TRBD1. The CDR3 region is CASSWGQGLNTGELFF. CDR3 coding DNA: TGTGCCAGCAGTTGGGGACAGGGACTGAACACCGGGGAGCTGTTTTTT.